This T cell receptor (beta chain) emerged from a study of CD8+CD57+ T cells in acquired aplastic anemia. General study findings and limits: The CD8+ Simpson's diversity of patients and controls was not significantly different.

Genomic DNA templated the TCR beta VDJ and CDR3 profiling. TCRdb processed the reads anew with MiXCR; each CDR3 protein has one entry. The profile shows about 170,000 distinct CDR3 sequences, about 60% of them singletons. CDR1 and CDR2 from the germline V gene are MNHEY and SMNVEV (reference sequence). The V segment lost 5 bases and the J segment 3 bases; nucleotides outside the gene matches: 10. The CDR3 consists of 16 residues. Comment on this clonotype: Its antigen is still unknown.

The V call is TRBV27, the J call TRBJ1-2; 9 bases are shared with TRBD1. This clonotype was sampled from a human donor in good health. The source material was sorted CD4+, CD8+, or CD8+CD57+ T cells (not recorded which) from PBMCs. CDR3 DNA sequence: TGTGCCAGCAGTGCCGCAACAGGGGGCGTAGACTATGGCTACACCTTC. Protein product: CASSAATGGVDYGYTF.